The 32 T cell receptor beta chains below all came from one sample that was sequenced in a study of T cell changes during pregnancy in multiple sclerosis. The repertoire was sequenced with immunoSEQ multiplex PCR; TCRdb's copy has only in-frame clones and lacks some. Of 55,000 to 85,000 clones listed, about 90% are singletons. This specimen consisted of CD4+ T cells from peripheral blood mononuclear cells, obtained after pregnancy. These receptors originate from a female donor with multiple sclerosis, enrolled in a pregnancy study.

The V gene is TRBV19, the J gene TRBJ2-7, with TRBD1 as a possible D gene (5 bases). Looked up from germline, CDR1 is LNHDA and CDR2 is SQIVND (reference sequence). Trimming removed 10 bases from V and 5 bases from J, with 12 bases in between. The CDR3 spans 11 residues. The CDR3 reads CATHQGHEQYF. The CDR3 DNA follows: TGTGCCACCCACCAGGGTCACGAGCAGTACTTC.

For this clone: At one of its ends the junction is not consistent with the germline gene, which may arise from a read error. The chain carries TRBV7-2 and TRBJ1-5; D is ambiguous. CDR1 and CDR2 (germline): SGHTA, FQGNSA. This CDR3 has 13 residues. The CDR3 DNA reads TGTGCCAGCAGCTTAGATAGCGATCAGCCCCAGCATTTT. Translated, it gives CASSLDSDQPQHF.

The CDR3 sequence: CASRKSLTGGRHGYTF. The CDR3 nucleotides are TGTGCCAGCAGGAAGAGTTTGACAGGGGGAAGGCATGGCTACACCTTC. The rearrangement uses TRBV27 and TRBJ1-2; 9 bases map to TRBD1. This CDR3 comprises 16 residues. Trimming removed 6 bases from V and 6 bases from J; junction bases left unmatched: 14. The germline V gene encodes CDR1 MNHEY and CDR2 SMNVEV (reference sequence).

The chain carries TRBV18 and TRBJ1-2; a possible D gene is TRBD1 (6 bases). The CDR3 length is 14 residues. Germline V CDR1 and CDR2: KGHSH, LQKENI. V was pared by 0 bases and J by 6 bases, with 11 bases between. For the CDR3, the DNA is TGTGCCAGCTCACCACCGTTGACAGGCCATGGCTACACCTTC. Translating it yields CASSPPLTGHGYTF.

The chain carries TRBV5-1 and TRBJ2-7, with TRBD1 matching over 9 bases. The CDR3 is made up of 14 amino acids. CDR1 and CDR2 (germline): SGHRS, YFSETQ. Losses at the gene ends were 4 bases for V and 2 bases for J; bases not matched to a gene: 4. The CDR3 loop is CASSPGQGPYEQYF. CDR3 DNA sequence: TGCGCCAGCAGCCCGGGACAGGGCCCCTACGAGCAGTACTTC.

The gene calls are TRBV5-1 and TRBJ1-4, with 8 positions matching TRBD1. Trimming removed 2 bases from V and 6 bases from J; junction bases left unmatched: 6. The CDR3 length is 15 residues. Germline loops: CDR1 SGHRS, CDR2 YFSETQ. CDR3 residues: CASSLRTGRDEKLFF. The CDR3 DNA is TGCGCCAGCAGCTTACGGACAGGGAGGGATGAAAAACTGTTTTTT.

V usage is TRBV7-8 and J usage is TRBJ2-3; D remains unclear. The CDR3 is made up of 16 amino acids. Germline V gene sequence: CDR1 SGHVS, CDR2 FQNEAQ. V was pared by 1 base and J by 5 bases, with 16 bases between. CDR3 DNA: TGTGCCAGCAGCTTAGAAAGTACGGTTTTAGAAGATACGCAGTATTTT. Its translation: CASSLESTVLEDTQYF.

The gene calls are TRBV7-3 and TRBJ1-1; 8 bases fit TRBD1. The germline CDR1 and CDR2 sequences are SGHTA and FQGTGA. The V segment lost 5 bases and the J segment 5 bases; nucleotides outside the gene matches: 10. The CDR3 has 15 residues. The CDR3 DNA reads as TGTGCCAGCAGCCTAATAGGACAGGGTAGGACTGAAGCTTTCTTT. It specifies CASSLIGQGRTEAFF.

In DNA form, the CDR3 reads TGTGCCAGCAGTCCGAGCGGCGCTAACTATGGCTACACCTTC. It encodes CASSPSGANYGYTF. The chain carries TRBV6-6 and TRBJ1-2; D not certain. V lost 5 bases, J lost 0 bases, and 10 bases lay in between. CDR1 and CDR2 from the germline V gene are MNHNY and SVGAGI (reference sequence). This CDR3 is built from 14 residues.

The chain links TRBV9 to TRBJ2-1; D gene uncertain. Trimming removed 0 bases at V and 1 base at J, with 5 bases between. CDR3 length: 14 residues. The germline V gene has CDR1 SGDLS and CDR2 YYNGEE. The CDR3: CASSVVGSYNEQFF. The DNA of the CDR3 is TGTGCCAGCAGCGTAGTCGGGTCCTACAATGAGCAGTTCTTC.

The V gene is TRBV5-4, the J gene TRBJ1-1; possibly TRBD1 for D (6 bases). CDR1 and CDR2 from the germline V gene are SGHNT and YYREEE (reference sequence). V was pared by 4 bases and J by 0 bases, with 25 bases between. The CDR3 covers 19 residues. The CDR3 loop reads CASSTQWGGGPRLNTEAFF. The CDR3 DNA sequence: TGTGCCAGCAGCACCCAATGGGGCGGGGGCCCGAGGTTGAACACTGAAGCTTTCTTT. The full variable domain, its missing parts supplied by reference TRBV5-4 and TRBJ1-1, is ETGVTQSPTHLIKTRGQQVTLRCSSQSGHNTVSWYQQALGQGPQFIFQYYREEENGRGNFPPRFSGLQFPNYSSELNVNALELDDSALYLCASSTQWGGGPRLNTEAFFGQGTRLTVV.

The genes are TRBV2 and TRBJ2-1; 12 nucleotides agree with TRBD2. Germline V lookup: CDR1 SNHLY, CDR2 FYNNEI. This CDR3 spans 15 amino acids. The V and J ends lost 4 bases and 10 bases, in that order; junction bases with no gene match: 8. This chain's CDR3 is CASSATTSGRNEQFF. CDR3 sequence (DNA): TGTGCCAGCAGTGCGACGACTAGCGGGAGAAACGAGCAGTTCTTC.

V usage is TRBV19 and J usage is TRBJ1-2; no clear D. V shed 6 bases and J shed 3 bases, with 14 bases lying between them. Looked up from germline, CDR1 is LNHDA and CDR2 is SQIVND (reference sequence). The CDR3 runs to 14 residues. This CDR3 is CASSRPTEHYGYTF. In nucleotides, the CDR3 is TGTGCCAGTAGCCGCCCGACGGAGCACTATGGCTACACCTTC.

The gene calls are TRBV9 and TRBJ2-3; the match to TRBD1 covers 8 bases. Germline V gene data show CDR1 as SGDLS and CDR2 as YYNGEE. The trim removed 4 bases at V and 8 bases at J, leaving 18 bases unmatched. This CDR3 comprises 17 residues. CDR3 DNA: TGTGCCAGCAGCCCGCCGGCCGTGGGTCAGGGGGCTGGTACGCAGTATTTT. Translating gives CASSPPAVGQGAGTQYF.

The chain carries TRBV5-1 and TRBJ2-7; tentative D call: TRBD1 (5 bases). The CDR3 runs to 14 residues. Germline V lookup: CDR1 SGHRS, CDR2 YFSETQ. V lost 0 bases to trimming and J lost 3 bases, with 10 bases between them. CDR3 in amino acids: CASSLVPQDYEQYF. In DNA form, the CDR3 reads TGCGCCAGCAGCTTGGTCCCACAGGACTACGAGCAGTACTTC. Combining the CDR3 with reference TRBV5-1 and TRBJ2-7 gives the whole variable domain KAGVTQTPRYLIKTRGQQVTLSCSPISGHRSVSWYQQTPGQGLQFLFEYFSETQRNKGNFPGRFSGRQFSNSRSEMNVSTLELGDSALYLCASSLVPQDYEQYFGPGTRLTVT.

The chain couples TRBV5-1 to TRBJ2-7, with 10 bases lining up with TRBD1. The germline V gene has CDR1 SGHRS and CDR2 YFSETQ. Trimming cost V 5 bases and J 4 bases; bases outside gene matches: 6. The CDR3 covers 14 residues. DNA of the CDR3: TGCGCCAGCAGGGCCCCGGGACAGGGGTACGAGCAGTACTTC. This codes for CASRAPGQGYEQYF.

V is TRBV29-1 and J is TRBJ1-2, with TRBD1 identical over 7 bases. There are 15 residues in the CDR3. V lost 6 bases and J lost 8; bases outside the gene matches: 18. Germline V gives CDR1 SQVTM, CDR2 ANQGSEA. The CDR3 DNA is TGCAGCGTCCACGTGACAGGGATCGTCGTGGGCGGCTACACCTTC. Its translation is CSVHVTGIVVGGYTF. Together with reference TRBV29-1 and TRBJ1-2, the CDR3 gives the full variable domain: SAVISQKPSRDICQRGTSLTIQCQVDSQVTMMFWYRQQPGQSLTLIATANQGSEATYESGFVIDKFPISRPNLTFSTLTVSNMSPEDSSIYLCSVHVTGIVVGGYTFGSGTRLTVV.

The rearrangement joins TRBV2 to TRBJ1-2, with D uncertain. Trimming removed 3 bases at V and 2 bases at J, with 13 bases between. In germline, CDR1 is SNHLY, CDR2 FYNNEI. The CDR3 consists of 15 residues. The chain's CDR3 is CASSEAIRPNYGYTF. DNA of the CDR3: TGTGCCAGCAGTGAGGCCATCCGTCCGAACTATGGCTACACCTTC.

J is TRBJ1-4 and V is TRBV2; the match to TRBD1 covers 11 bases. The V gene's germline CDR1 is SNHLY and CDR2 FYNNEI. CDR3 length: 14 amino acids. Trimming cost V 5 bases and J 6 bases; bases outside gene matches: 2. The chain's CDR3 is CASSPGQGDEKLFF. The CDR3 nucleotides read TGTGCCAGCAGTCCGGGACAGGGGGATGAAAAACTGTTTTTT. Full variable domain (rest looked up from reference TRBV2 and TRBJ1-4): EPEVTQTPSHQVTQMGQEVILRCVPISNHLYFYWYRQILGQKVEFLVSFYNNEISEKSEIFDDQFSVERPDGSNFTLKIRSTKLEDSAMYFCASSPGQGDEKLFFGSGTQLSVL.

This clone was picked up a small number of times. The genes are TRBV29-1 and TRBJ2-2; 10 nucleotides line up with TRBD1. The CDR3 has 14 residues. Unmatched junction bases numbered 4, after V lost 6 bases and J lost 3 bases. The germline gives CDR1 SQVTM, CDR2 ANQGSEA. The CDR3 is CSVRQGADTGELFF. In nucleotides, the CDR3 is TGCAGCGTACGACAGGGGGCAGACACCGGGGAGCTGTTTTTT.

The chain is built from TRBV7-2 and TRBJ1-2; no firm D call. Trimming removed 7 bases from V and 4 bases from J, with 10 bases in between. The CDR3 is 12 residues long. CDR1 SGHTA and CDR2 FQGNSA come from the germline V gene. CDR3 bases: TGTGCCAGCAATCGGGGTTCCTATGGCTACACCTTC. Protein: CASNRGSYGYTF.

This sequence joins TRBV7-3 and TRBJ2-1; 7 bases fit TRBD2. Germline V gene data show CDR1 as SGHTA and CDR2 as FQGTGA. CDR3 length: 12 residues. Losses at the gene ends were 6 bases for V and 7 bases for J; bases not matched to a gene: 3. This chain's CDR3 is CASSRAGNEQFF. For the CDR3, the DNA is TGTGCCAGCAGTCGAGCGGGAAATGAGCAGTTCTTC.

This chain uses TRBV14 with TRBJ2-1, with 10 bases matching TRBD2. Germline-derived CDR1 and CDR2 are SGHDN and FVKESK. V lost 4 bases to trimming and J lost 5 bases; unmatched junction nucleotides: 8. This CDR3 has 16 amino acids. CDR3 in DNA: TGTGCCAGCAGCCCTAGGGGGACTAGCGCCAACAATGAGCAGTTCTTC. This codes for CASSPRGTSANNEQFF. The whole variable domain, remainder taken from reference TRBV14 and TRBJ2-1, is EAGVTQFPSHSVIEKGQTVTLRCDPISGHDNLYWYRRVMGKEIKFLLHFVKESKQDESGMPNNRFLAERTGGTYSTLKVQPAELEDSGVYFCASSPRGTSANNEQFFGPGTRLTVL.

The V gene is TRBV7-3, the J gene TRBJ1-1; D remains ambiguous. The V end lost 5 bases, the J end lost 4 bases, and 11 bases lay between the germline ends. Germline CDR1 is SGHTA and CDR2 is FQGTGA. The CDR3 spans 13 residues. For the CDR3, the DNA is TGTGCCAGCAGCCACGGGAGCCGCACTGAAGCTTTCTTT. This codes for CASSHGSRTEAFF.

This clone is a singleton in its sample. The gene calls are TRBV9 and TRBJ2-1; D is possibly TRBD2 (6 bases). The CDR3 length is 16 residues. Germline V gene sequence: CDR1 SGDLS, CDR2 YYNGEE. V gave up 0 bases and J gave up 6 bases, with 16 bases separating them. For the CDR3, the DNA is TGTGCCAGCAGCGTAGAAACTAGCCGAGGGCCCAATGAGCAGTTCTTC. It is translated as CASSVETSRGPNEQFF.

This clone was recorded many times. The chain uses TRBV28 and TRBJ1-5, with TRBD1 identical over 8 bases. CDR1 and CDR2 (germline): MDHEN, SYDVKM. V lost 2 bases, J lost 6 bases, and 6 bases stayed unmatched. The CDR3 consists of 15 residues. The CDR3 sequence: CASSLQGADSQPQHF. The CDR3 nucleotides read TGTGCCAGCAGTTTACAGGGGGCGGACAGTCAGCCCCAGCATTTT.

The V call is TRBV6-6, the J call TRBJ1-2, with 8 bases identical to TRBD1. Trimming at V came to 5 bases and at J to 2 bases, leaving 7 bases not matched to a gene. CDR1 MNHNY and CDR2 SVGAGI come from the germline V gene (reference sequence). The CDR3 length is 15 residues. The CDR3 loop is CASSSPGQVNYGYTF. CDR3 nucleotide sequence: TGTGCCAGCAGTAGTCCGGGACAGGTGAACTATGGCTACACCTTC.

This CDR3 is CASSFSGGAGEQFF. CDR3 bases: TGTGCCAGCAGCTTTAGCGGGGGGGCGGGTGAGCAGTTCTTC. The gene calls are TRBV5-6 and TRBJ2-1, with 11 positions matching TRBD2. V was clipped by 2 bases and J by 9 bases; unmatched bases: 4. The CDR3 sequence is 14 residues long. Per germline, CDR1 SGHDT and CDR2 YYEEEE.

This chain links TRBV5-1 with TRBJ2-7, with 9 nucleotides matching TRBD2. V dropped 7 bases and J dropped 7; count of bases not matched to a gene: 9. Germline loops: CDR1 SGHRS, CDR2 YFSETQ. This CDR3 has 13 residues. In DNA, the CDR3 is TGCGCCAGCTCGTTAGCGGGAGACAGGGAGCAGTACTTC. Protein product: CASSLAGDREQYF.

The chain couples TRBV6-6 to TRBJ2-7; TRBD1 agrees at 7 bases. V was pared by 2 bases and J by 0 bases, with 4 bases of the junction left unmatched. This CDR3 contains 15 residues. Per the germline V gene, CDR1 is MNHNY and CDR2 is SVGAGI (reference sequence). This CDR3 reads CASSYGTDVSYEQYF. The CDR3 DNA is TGTGCCAGCAGTTACGGGACAGACGTCTCCTACGAGCAGTACTTC.

The CDR3 reads CAWTPGLLLVNTIYF. DNA of the CDR3: TGTGCCTGGACCCCCGGACTCTTATTGGTTAACACCATATATTTT. The V and J genes are TRBV30 and TRBJ1-3; D gene uncertain. This CDR3 has 15 residues. Germline CDR1 reads GTSNPN; CDR2 reads SVGIG (reference sequence). V lost 4 bases and J lost 7, with 20 bases in between.

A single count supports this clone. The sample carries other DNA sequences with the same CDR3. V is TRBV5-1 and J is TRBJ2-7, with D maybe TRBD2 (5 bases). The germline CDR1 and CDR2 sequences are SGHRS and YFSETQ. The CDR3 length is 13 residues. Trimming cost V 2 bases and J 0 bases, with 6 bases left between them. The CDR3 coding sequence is TGCGCCAGCAGCTTTGGAGGCTCCTACGAGCAGTACTTC. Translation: CASSFGGSYEQYF.